A single sample is the source of the 13 T cell receptor beta chains below, sequenced in a study of T cells after posttransplantation cyclophosphamide. Busulfan-fludarabine conditioning, marrow transplant, and cyclophosphamide on days +3 and +4 were administered. Some clones are missing from TCRdb's copy, which holds only in-frame ones; the method was immunoSEQ multiplex PCR. The counts give 2,700 or so clones, none of them seen only once; about 10% is held by the top ten. Sequencing used PBMCs, obtained after allogeneic stem cell transplant with posttransplant cyclophosphamide. The source of these receptors is a male patient between 60 and 69 years old who received an allogeneic stem cell transplant from a related donor and was CMV-positive. Some T cells may be transferred from the graft donor.

This clone was recorded at least ten times. The V and J genes are TRBV7-9 and TRBJ2-2, with a tentative D call TRBD1 (7 bases). Trimming left V 1 base short and J 5 bases short, with 14 bases between. This CDR3 has 16 amino acids. Looked up from germline, CDR1 is SEHNR and CDR2 is FQNEAQ (reference sequence). CDR3 loop: CASSLDGRGRTGELFF. As DNA, the CDR3 is TGTGCCAGCAGCTTAGACGGCAGGGGGAGGACCGGGGAGCTGTTTTTT.

This clone was seen many times. The J gene is TRBJ1-3, the V gene TRBV5-5, with D maybe TRBD1 (5 bases). V lost 0 bases and J lost 4, with 14 bases in between. This CDR3 is 16 amino acids long. Germline V gives CDR1 SGHKS, CDR2 YYEKEE (reference sequence). DNA for the CDR3: TGTGCCAGCAGCTTGGGGTCGCAGGGAACCGGAAACACCATATATTTT. It yields the protein CASSLGSQGTGNTIYF.

At least ten counts were recorded for this clone. V and J are TRBV11-2 and TRBJ2-3; TRBD2 agrees at 7 bases. Germline V lookup: CDR1 SGHAT, CDR2 FQNNGV. The length of the CDR3 is 15 residues. The ends lost 3 bases at V and 0 bases at J; junction bases unmatched: 3. The CDR3: CASSFAGVSTDTQYF. CDR3 in DNA: TGTGCCAGCAGCTTTGCGGGGGTTAGCACAGATACGCAGTATTTT.

This clone was seen ten or more times. The chain recombines TRBV15 with TRBJ1-1, with D tentatively TRBD1 (6 bases). Between the trimmed V and J ends, which lost 0 bases and 8 bases, there was a span of 10 bases. There are 13 residues in the CDR3. Germline V gene lookup returns CDR1 LNHNV and CDR2 YYDKDF (reference sequence). The CDR3 DNA is TGTGCCACCAGCAGAGATTGGGGGACAGAAGCTTTCTTT. Translating it yields CATSRDWGTEAFF.

By share, this clone ranks as medium-sized. The chain uses TRBV19 and TRBJ1-1, with 7 bases that match TRBD1. From germline, CDR1 is LNHDA and CDR2 SQIVND (reference sequence). The CDR3 sequence is 15 residues long. After removal of 1 base from V and 8 bases from J, the junction contained 10 bases not matched to a gene. CDR3: CASSIGPDRANEAFF. The CDR3 DNA follows: TGTGCCAGTAGTATAGGGCCCGACAGGGCGAACGAAGCTTTCTTT.

This clone is labeled medium-sized. The chain combines TRBV5-6 with TRBJ2-2; TRBD2 agrees at 14 bases. V gave up 3 bases and J gave up 7 bases; unmatched junction bases: 11. Germline loops: CDR1 SGHDT, CDR2 YYEEEE. The CDR3 is made up of 18 amino acids. CDR3 bases: TGTGCCAGCAGCTCCCAGACTAGCGGGGGGGCATCTCTCGGGGAGCTGTTTTTT. This codes for CASSSQTSGGASLGELFF.

This clone has ten or more counts. The chain recombines TRBV19 with TRBJ1-5; 8 bases line up with TRBD1. The CDR3 is made up of 13 amino acids. Germline V gives CDR1 LNHDA, CDR2 SQIVND (reference sequence). In DNA, the CDR3 is TGTGCGTCAGGGGGCATGAGTAATCAGCCCCAGCATTTT. It yields the protein CASGGMSNQPQHF.

This clone was counted between two and nine times. V is TRBV6-5 and J is TRBJ1-1, with TRBD1 matching 8 bases. J lost 4 bases, V lost 5 bases, and 9 bases had no gene match. CDR3 length: 15 residues. Germline V gene data show CDR1 as MNHEY and CDR2 as SVGAGI. This chain's CDR3 is CASSPQGAGGTEAFF. DNA for the CDR3: TGTGCCAGCAGTCCGCAGGGGGCTGGTGGCACTGAAGCTTTCTTT.

Ten or more counts support this clone. The V call is TRBV7-6, the J call TRBJ2-7, with 8 bases identical to TRBD2. This CDR3 region has 14 residues. Per germline, CDR1 SGHVS and CDR2 FNYEAQ. Trimming cost V 4 bases and J 5 bases; bases outside gene matches: 7. Here the CDR3 DNA reads TGTGCCAGCAGCTCGTTAGCGGGGAGCCACGAGCAGTACGTC. Translated, it gives CASSSLAGSHEQYV.

Ten or more counts support this clone. The V gene is TRBV7-6, the J gene TRBJ2-5, with D unclear. CDR3 length: 12 residues. The V end was cut by 3 bases, the J end by 2 bases, with 4 bases between. Germline V gene data show CDR1 as SGHVS and CDR2 as FNYEAQ. This CDR3 reads CASSFNQETQYF. CDR3 sequence (DNA): TGTGCCAGCAGCTTCAATCAAGAGACCCAGTACTTC.

By share, this clone counts as medium-sized. The chain uses TRBV5-4 and TRBJ2-3, with 7 bases that match TRBD1. V gave up 0 bases and J gave up 2 bases; unmatched junction bases: 3. This CDR3 region has 15 residues. Germline V gene sequence: CDR1 SGHNT, CDR2 YYREEE (reference sequence). The DNA of the CDR3 is TGTGCCAGCAGCTTGGACAGGGGATTCACAGATACGCAGTATTTT. This translates into CASSLDRGFTDTQYF. Looking up the rest from reference TRBV5-4 and TRBJ2-3 gives the full variable domain: ETGVTQSPTHLIKTRGQQVTLRCSSQSGHNTVSWYQQALGQGPQFIFQYYREEENGRGNFPPRFSGLQFPNYSSELNVNALELDDSALYLCASSLDRGFTDTQYFGPGTRLTVL.

This clone is medium-sized. The J gene is TRBJ1-4, the V gene TRBV28; the match to TRBD1 covers 7 bases. CDR1 and CDR2 (germline): MDHEN, SYDVKM. J lost 8 bases, V lost 3 bases, and 12 bases had no gene match. The CDR3 totals 16 residues. Written as DNA, the CDR3 is TGTGCCAGCAGTTTGCGGGACAGCCCTATTCGGGAAAAACTGTTTTTT. It yields the protein CASSLRDSPIREKLFF.

Sample share makes this clone medium-sized. This chain joins TRBV6-5 and TRBJ1-2; the D gene is possibly TRBD1 (5 bases). The CDR3 is 13 amino acids. Trimming removed 6 bases from V and 3 bases from J, with 11 bases in between. CDR1 is MNHEY and CDR2 is SVGAGI in the germline V gene. The CDR3 is CASSPAGYYGYTF. CDR3 nucleotides: TGTGCCAGCAGCCCCGCAGGGTACTATGGCTACACCTTC.